This note documents a single T cell receptor beta chain sequence. The memory fraction was CD4+CD45RO+CD25- cells. After constant-region reverse-primer amplification, full-length variable regions underwent semi-nested PCR with Nested Universal Primer A. TCRdb processed the 5' RACE reads anew with MiXCR; each CDR3 protein has one entry. This table holds thousands of distinct CDR3 sequences, roughly 50% found once. CDR3 length equals 13 residues. Looked up from germline, CDR1 is SQVTM and CDR2 is ANQGSEA. Sequencing was carried out using memory CD4+ T cells sorted from a lymph node. As to subset: memory CD4+ T cells, CD4+CD45RO+CD25-. V and J are TRBV29-1 and TRBJ2-5; D might be TRBD1 (5 bases). The sequence was obtained from a female donor with breast cancer. The DNA of the CDR3 is TGCGGGGCCTCCCAGGCCCCTCAAGAGACCCAGTACTTC. The encoded protein is CGASQAPQETQYF.